This T cell receptor (beta chain) was captured by sequencing in a study of cytomegalovirus exposure and HLA in healthy donors. Study-level results: In a later analysis, TCR beta V- and J-gene trimming was associated with a missense DCLRE1C variant. The study assumed roughly uniform donor sequencing depth for presence/absence analyses. In vitro confirmation showed a few CMV-associated chains to be CMV antigen specific.

In the PCR, 60 Vbeta and 13 Jbeta primers were used. The protocol was immunoSEQ multiplex PCR, while the TCRdb copy is restricted to in-frame clones and leaves out a portion. The sample has over 90,000 clones, approximately 66% seen once. Remarks on this clone: Its cognate antigen is unknown.

This TCR was sampled from a woman between 45 and 60 years old in good health and CMV-seronegative. The sample comprised PBMCs.

CDR3 protein: CASSQIGNTEAFF. For the CDR3, the DNA is TGCGCCAGCAGCCAAATCGGTAACACTGAAGCTTTCTTT. The chain uses TRBV4-3 and TRBJ1-1, with D uncertain. Between the trimmed V and J ends, which lost 2 bases and 2 bases, there was a span of 6 bases. CDR1 LGHNA and CDR2 YSLEER come from the germline V gene. The CDR3 contains 13 residues.